The 26 T cell receptor beta chains given below trace back to one sample, sequenced in a study of T cell repertoires in cytomegalovirus infection. These TCRs are of unknown antigen specificity. TCRdb re-derived calls from the reads in MiXCR, one entry per CDR3 protein. The sample gives some 800,000 distinct CDR3 sequences, less than 35% of which show up once; 9.5% to 15% is in the top ten. This specimen consisted of cultured CD8+ T cells from PBMCs, obtained from culture after CMV antigen stimulation. These receptor sequences come from a human donor in good health (CMV status not recorded). Some clones in this sample may be carry-over from other donors' samples.

The chain links TRBV5-6 to TRBJ2-7; TRBD1 matches at 7 bases. The CDR3 runs 16 residues. J gave up 0 bases and V 0 bases, and 6 bases lay outside the gene matches. Germline V gene data show CDR1 as SGHDT and CDR2 as YYEEEE. The CDR3 loop reads CASSLAKGALSYEQYF. The DNA for the CDR3 is TGTGCCAGCAGCTTGGCAAAGGGGGCCCTCTCCTACGAGCAGTACTTC.

Many counts were recorded for this clonotype. The rearrangement joins TRBV11-2 to TRBJ2-7; 8 nucleotides agree with TRBD1. This CDR3 is built from 15 residues. V was clipped by 5 bases and J by 3 bases; unmatched bases: 9. Germline loops: CDR1 SGHAT, CDR2 FQNNGV. The CDR3 here is CASSPAQQGDYEQYV. The CDR3 DNA sequence: TGTGCCAGCAGCCCAGCTCAACAGGGGGACTACGAGCAGTACGTC.

The chain recombines TRBV6-1 with TRBJ1-5, with 9 positions matching TRBD1. This CDR3 region has 15 residues. V shed 8 bases and J 0 bases; nucleotides not matched to a gene: 5. Germline V gives CDR1 MNHNS, CDR2 SASEGT. The CDR3 region is CASEGQGNSNQPQHF. In DNA, the CDR3 is TGTGCCAGCGAGGGACAGGGAAATAGCAATCAGCCCCAGCATTTT.

The rearrangement joins TRBV7-2 to TRBJ2-7; 11 positions match TRBD1. The CDR3 runs to 14 residues. Germline V lookup: CDR1 SGHTA, CDR2 FQGNSA. The J segment lost 5 bases and the V segment lost 5 bases, leaving 5 bases of the junction unmatched. CDR3 in DNA: TGTGCCAGCAGCATGGGGACAGGGGGGCACGAGCAGTACGTC. Its translation: CASSMGTGGHEQYV.

The rearrangement uses TRBV7-9 and TRBJ2-1; D not certain. V lost 6 bases to trimming and J lost 5 bases, with 11 bases between them. The germline gives CDR1 SEHNR, CDR2 FQNEAQ (reference sequence). The CDR3 runs 13 residues. In DNA, the CDR3 is TGTGCCAGCAGGGTTGGCAGCAACAATGAGCAGTTCTTC. Amino acids: CASRVGSNNEQFF.

This sequence joins TRBV7-9 and TRBJ1-1, with 11 nucleotides matching TRBD1. The CDR3 consists of 14 residues. Germline-derived CDR1 and CDR2 are SEHNR and FQNEAQ (reference sequence). With V trimmed by 5 bases and J by 5 bases, 4 bases remained unmatched. CDR3 coding DNA: TGTGCCAGCAGCCATGGACAGGGGGCGACTGAAGCTTTCTTT. This codes for CASSHGQGATEAFF.

In this sample, this clonotype turned up a few times. The chain carries TRBV7-9 and TRBJ2-7, with 15 bases matching TRBD2. The CDR3 consists of 18 residues. Germline trimming cut 2 bases from V and 5 bases from J; bases unmatched to any gene: 10. Germline V CDR1 and CDR2: SEHNR, FQNEAQ (reference sequence). The DNA of the CDR3 is TGTGCCAGCAGCTTAACCGGGACTAGCGGGGGGAGTCGTCACGAGCAGTACTTC. This gives the protein CASSLTGTSGGSRHEQYF.

This clonotype was seen once. J is TRBJ1-2 and V is TRBV20-1; TRBD1 aligns across 7 bases. V lost 0 bases, J lost 5 bases, and 9 bases stayed unmatched. The germline CDR1 and CDR2 sequences are DFQATT and SNEGSKA (reference sequence). The CDR3 totals 15 residues. CDR3 coding DNA: TGCAGTGCTAGAGAACGGACAGGCTGGTTTTATGGCTACACCTTC. It translates to CSARERTGWFYGYTF.

The chain links TRBV13 to TRBJ1-1; D ambiguous. V was clipped by 5 bases and J by 6 bases, with 16 bases between them. Germline V gives CDR1 PRHDT, CDR2 FYEKMQ (reference sequence). The CDR3 has 14 residues. CDR3 amino acids: CASSLGRDPSEAFF. The CDR3 nucleotides read TGTGCCAGCAGCCTCGGGAGGGATCCCTCTGAAGCTTTCTTT.

The CDR3 loop reads CASSPGPGQGAGETQYF. The CDR3 DNA sequence: TGTGCCAGCAGTCCGGGTCCGGGACAGGGGGCAGGGGAGACCCAGTACTTC. The chain recombines TRBV27 with TRBJ2-5; 12 bases match TRBD1. Unmatched junction bases numbered 12, after V lost 5 bases and J lost 5 bases. CDR1 MNHEY and CDR2 SMNVEV come from the germline V gene (reference sequence). The CDR3 runs to 17 residues.

This chain joins TRBV19 and TRBJ1-1; D is ambiguous. The CDR3 is 13 residues long. Germline CDR1 reads LNHDA; CDR2 reads SQIVND (reference sequence). Trimming left V 5 bases short and J 3 bases short, with 10 bases between. The CDR3 loop is CASSFFGDTEAFF. CDR3 sequence (DNA): TGTGCCAGTAGTTTTTTTGGGGACACTGAAGCTTTCTTT.

The table lists this clonotype with many counts. The rearrangement uses TRBV7-2 and TRBJ1-1; 8 positions match TRBD1. After removal of 1 base from V and 5 bases from J, the junction contained 6 bases not matched to a gene. CDR3 length: 15 residues. Germline V lookup: CDR1 SGHTA, CDR2 FQGNSA. CDR3 nucleotides: TGTGCCAGCAGCTTAGGTCCAGGGGGCGTAACTGAAGCTTTCTTT. Encoded protein: CASSLGPGGVTEAFF.

This clonotype has just one count. J is TRBJ2-2 and V is TRBV15; D uncertain. The CDR3 loop spans 15 amino acids. Trimming removed 0 bases at V and 4 bases at J, with 9 bases between. Germline CDR1 is LNHNV and CDR2 is YYDKDF (reference sequence). CDR3 residues: CATSRDSTGTGELFF. CDR3 nucleotides: TGTGCCACCAGCAGAGATTCTACGGGCACCGGGGAGCTGTTTTTT.

This chain uses TRBV20-1 with TRBJ1-6, with D unresolved. V lost 6 bases, J lost 5 bases, and 14 bases lay in between. Germline CDR1 DFQATT, CDR2 SNEGSKA (reference sequence). This CDR3 has 14 amino acids. The CDR3 sequence is CSAPGPSNNSPLHF. The CDR3 bases are TGCAGTGCACCGGGTCCATCTAATAATTCACCCCTCCACTTT.

This clonotype appeared a few times. V usage is TRBV7-8 and J usage is TRBJ2-4; 7 positions match TRBD1. The germline gives CDR1 SGHVS, CDR2 FQNEAQ. The CDR3 spans 15 residues. V trimming: 5 bases; J trimming: 3 bases; junction bases outside the gene matches: 7. In DNA, the CDR3 is TGTGCCAGCAGCCTCCGGACAGGATTCAAAAACATTCAGTACTTC. Its translation is CASSLRTGFKNIQYF.

This clonotype was detected a few times. V gene TRBV7-4 combines with J gene TRBJ1-2; D unresolved. CDR3 length: 12 amino acids. Germline V gene data show CDR1 as SGHVT and CDR2 as SQSDAQ. V was cut by 1 base and J by 8 bases, with 8 bases left in between. The CDR3 sequence: CASSLETNGYTF. The CDR3 DNA reads TGTGCCAGCAGCTTAGAGACAAACGGCTACACCTTC. The full variable domain, with the rest looked up from reference TRBV7-4 and TRBJ1-2, is GAGVSQSPRYKVAKRGRDVALRCDSISGHVTLYWYRQTLGQGSEVLTYSQSDAQRDKSGRPSGRFSAERPERSVSTLKIQRTEQGDSAVYLCASSLETNGYTFGSGTRLTVV.

This clonotype turned up a few times. The J gene is TRBJ2-1, the V gene TRBV14; tentatively, D is TRBD1 or TRBD2 (5 bases each). The germline CDR1 and CDR2 sequences are SGHDN and FVKESK. This CDR3 region has 17 residues. Trimming removed 3 bases at V and 4 bases at J, with 19 bases between. The CDR3 protein is CASSHPLRDGPYNEQFF. The CDR3 coding sequence is TGTGCCAGCAGCCACCCCCTACGGGACGGACCTTACAATGAGCAGTTCTTC.

The rearrangement joins TRBV13 to TRBJ1-2, with D tentatively TRBD1 (6 bases). The CDR3 length is 12 residues. In germline, CDR1 is PRHDT, CDR2 FYEKMQ (reference sequence). CDR3 residues: CVSSGTNYGYTF. Written as DNA, the CDR3 is TGTGTCAGTTCCGGGACAAACTATGGCTACACCTTC.

The rearrangement links TRBV20-1 to TRBJ2-7; the D gene is possibly TRBD1 (6 bases). V dropped 1 base and J dropped 3 bases, with 13 bases sitting between them. The CDR3 has 14 residues. Per germline, CDR1 DFQATT and CDR2 SNEGSKA (reference sequence). This CDR3 reads CSARATGSLYEQYF. The CDR3 DNA reads TGCAGTGCTAGAGCAACAGGGTCTCTCTACGAGCAGTACTTC.

This clonotype has just a few counts. The chain has TRBV7-9 and TRBJ2-1; D might be TRBD1 or TRBD2, each matching 5 bases. Trimming pared 5 bases from V and 6 bases from J, leaving 20 bases between. This CDR3 spans 16 amino acids. Germline values: CDR1 SEHNR, CDR2 FQNEAQ (reference sequence). CDR3: CASSIPGARRSNEQFF. In DNA, the CDR3 is TGTGCCAGCAGCATACCCGGGGCACGTCGATCCAATGAGCAGTTCTTC.

The chain is built from TRBV3-1 and TRBJ1-6, with TRBD1 matching 8 bases. V lost 8 bases to trimming and J lost 0 bases; unmatched junction nucleotides: 6. Germline V gives CDR1 LGHDT, CDR2 YNNKEL (reference sequence). The CDR3 sequence is 16 residues long. CDR3 loop: CASRDRSSSYNSPLHF. The CDR3 region has the DNA TGTGCCAGCCGGGACAGGTCGAGCTCCTATAATTCACCCCTCCACTTT.

This clonotype was seen a handful of times. J is TRBJ2-5 and V is TRBV7-9, with a tentative D call TRBD1 (6 bases). Looked up from germline, CDR1 is SEHNR and CDR2 is FQNEAQ (reference sequence). This CDR3 comprises 15 residues. V was cut by 7 bases and J by 0 bases, with 15 bases left in between. The DNA for the CDR3 is TGTGCCAGCAACCACAGGGCAGGGTACCAAGAGACCCAGTACTTC. This sequence encodes CASNHRAGYQETQYF.

The chain carries TRBV7-6 and TRBJ1-1; perhaps TRBD1 as D (6 bases). CDR3 length equals 15 residues. V was pared by 5 bases and J by 0 bases, with 13 bases between. Per the germline V gene, CDR1 is SGHVS and CDR2 is FNYEAQ. The CDR3 here is CASSHGQIMNTEAFF. In DNA form, the CDR3 reads TGTGCCAGCAGCCATGGACAGATCATGAACACTGAAGCTTTCTTT.

This rearrangement joins TRBV9 to TRBJ1-2, with no clear D. Germline assignment: CDR1 SGDLS and CDR2 YYNGEE. Trimming took off 1 base at V and 6 bases at J, with 4 bases between the two ends. The CDR3 totals 11 residues. CDR3 in amino acids: CASSVPDGYTF. CDR3 coding DNA: TGTGCCAGCAGCGTACCGGATGGCTACACCTTC.

This clonotype was found a few times. The chain employs TRBV7-6 and TRBJ1-4, with unresolved D. V was clipped by 4 bases and J by 8 bases, with 14 bases between them. The CDR3 loop spans 14 amino acids. Germline assignment: CDR1 SGHVS and CDR2 FNYEAQ. CDR3: CASSSQCTGEKLFF. The CDR3 DNA is TGTGCCAGCAGCTCCCAGTGCACCGGGGAAAAACTGTTTTTT.

The chain's CDR3 is CASSEVRGDEAFF. The DNA of the CDR3 is TGTGCCAGCAGTGAAGTCAGAGGCGATGAAGCTTTCTTT. The chain uses TRBV6-1 and TRBJ1-1; no clear D gene. CDR3 length: 13 residues. In germline, CDR1 is MNHNS, CDR2 SASEGT. V was clipped by 1 base and J by 7 bases, with 10 bases between them.